The present T cell receptor beta chain was sequenced within a study of T cell responses to AZD1222 COVID-19 vaccine. On the study more broadly: Some second doses came at about 4 weeks and others at about 12 weeks; these were pooled.

Measured with immunoSEQ multiplex PCR; TCRdb has only the in-frame clones, and not every one. The sample lists about 94,000 clones; nearly 90% were seen once. Germline V gene lookup returns CDR1 MRHNA and CDR2 SNTAGT. This CDR3 spans 16 amino acids. J was trimmed by 0 bases and V by 5 bases; bases with no gene match: 7. Study-wide results and limits: Across the whole spike, CD4 TCRs peaked at regions 160-218 and 743-854.

In regard to this clone: Its antigen is unknown.

The sequenced sample was peripheral blood, obtained on day 0 of AZD1222 vaccination. The origin of this receptor is an adult in good health. The V gene is TRBV6-4, the J gene TRBJ2-7; 10 bases match TRBD1. CDR3 region: CASSTTGGRLSYEQYF. CDR3 DNA: TGTGCCAGCAGTACGACAGGGGGCCGCCTCTCCTACGAGCAGTACTTC.